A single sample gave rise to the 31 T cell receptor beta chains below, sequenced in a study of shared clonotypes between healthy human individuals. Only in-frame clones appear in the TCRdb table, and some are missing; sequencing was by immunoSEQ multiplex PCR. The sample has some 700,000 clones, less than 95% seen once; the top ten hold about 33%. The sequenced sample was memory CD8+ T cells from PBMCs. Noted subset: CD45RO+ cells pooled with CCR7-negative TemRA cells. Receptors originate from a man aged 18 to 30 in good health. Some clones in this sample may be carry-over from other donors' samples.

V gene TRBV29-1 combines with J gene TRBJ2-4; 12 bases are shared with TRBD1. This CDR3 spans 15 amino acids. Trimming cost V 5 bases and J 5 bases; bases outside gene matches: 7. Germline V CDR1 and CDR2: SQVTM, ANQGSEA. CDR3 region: CSVPDRDRGQNIQYF. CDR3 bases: TGCAGCGTTCCCGACCGGGACAGGGGGCAAAACATTCAGTACTTC.

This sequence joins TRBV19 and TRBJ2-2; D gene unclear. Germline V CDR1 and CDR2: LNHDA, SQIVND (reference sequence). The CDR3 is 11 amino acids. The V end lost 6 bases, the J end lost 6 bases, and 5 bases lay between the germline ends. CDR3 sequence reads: CASRKSGELFF. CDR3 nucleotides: TGTGCCAGTAGGAAGTCCGGGGAGCTGTTTTTT.

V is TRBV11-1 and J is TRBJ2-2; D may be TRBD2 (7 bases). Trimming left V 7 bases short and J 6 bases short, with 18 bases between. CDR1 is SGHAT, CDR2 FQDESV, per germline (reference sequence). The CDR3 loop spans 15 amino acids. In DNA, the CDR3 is TGTGCCAGCATCCCCACCCGCGGGGGCGCCGGGGAGCTGTTTTTT. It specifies CASIPTRGGAGELFF.

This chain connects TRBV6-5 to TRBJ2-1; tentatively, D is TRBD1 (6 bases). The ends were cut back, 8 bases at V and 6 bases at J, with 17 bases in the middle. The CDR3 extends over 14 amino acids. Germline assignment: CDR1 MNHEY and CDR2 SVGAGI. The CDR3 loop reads CASLLAQGANEQFF. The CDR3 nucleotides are TGTGCCAGCCTGCTTGCACAGGGCGCCAATGAGCAGTTCTTC.

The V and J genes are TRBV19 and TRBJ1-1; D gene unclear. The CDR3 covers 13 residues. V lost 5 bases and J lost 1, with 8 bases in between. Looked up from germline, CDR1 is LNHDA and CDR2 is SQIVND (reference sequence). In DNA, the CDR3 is TGTGCCAGTAGTGAACTGCCGAACACTGAAGCTTTCTTT. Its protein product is CASSELPNTEAFF.

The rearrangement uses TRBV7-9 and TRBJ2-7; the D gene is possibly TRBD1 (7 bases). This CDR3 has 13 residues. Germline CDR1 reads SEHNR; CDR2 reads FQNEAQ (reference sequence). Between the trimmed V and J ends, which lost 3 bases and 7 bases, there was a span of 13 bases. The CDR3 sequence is CASSFPGGWEQYF. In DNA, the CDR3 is TGTGCCAGCAGCTTCCCAGGGGGGTGGGAGCAGTACTTC.

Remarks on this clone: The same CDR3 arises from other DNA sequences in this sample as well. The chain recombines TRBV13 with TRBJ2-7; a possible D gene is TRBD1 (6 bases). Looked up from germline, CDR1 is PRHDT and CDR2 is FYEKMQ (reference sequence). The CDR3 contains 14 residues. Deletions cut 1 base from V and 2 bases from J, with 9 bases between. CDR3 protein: CASSLVSGAYEQYF. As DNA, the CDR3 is TGTGCCAGCAGCTTAGTTTCAGGGGCCTACGAGCAGTACTTC.

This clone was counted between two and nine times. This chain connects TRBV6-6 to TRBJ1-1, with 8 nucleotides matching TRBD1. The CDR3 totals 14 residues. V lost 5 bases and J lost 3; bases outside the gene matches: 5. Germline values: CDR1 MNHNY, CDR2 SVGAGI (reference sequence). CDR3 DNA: TGTGCCAGCAGTCTTGGACAGGGACACACTGAAGCTTTCTTT. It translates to CASSLGQGHTEAFF.

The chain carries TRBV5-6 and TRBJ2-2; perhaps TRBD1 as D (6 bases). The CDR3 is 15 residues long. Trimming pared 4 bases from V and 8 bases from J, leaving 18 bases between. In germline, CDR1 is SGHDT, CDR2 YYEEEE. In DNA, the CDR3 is TGTGCCAGCAGCCTCGGACAGCCGACGTGGGGGGAGCTGTTTTTT. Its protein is CASSLGQPTWGELFF. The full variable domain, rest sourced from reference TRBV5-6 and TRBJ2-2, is DAGVTQSPTHLIKTRGQQVTLRCSPKSGHDTVSWYQQALGQGPQFIFQYYEEEERQRGNFPDRFSGHQFPNYSSELNVNALLLGDSALYLCASSLGQPTWGELFFGEGSRLTVL.

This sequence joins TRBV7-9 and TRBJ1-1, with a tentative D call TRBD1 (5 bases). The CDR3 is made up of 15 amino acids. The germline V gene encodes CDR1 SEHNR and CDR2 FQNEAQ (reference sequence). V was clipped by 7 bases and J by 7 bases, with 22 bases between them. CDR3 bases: TGTGCCAGCACAACAGGAGGGCTGAACATAGGTGAAGCTTTCTTT. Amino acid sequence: CASTTGGLNIGEAFF.

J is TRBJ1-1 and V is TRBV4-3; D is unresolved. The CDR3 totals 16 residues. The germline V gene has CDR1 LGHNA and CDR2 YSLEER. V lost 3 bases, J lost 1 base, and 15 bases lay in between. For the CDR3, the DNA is TGCGCCAGCAGCCATCTCCTCATGCCAGCGAACACTGAAGCTTTCTTT. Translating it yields CASSHLLMPANTEAFF.

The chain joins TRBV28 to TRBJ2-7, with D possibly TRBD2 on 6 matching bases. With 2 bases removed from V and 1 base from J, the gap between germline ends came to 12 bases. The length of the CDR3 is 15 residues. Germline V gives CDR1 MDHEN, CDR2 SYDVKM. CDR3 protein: CASSLGAGHSYEQYF. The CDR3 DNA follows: TGTGCCAGCAGTTTAGGAGCGGGCCATTCCTACGAGCAGTACTTC. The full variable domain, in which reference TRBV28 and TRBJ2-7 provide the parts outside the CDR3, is DVKVTQSSRYLVKRTGEKVFLECVQDMDHENMFWYRQDPGLGLRLIYFSYDVKMKEKGDIPEGYSVSREKKERFSLILESASTNQTSMYLCASSLGAGHSYEQYFGPGTRLTVT.

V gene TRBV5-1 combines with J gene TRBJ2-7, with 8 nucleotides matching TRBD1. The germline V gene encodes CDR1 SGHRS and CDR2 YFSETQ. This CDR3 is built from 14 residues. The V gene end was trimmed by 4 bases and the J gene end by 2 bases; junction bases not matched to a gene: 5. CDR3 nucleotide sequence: TGCGCCAGCAGCCCGGGACAGGTGACCTACGAGCAGTACTTC. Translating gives CASSPGQVTYEQYF.

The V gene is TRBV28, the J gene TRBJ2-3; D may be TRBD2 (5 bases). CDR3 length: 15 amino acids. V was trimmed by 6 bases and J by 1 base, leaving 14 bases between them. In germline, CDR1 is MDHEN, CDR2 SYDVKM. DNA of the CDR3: TGTGCCAGCAGCTCTCCTCGGACTGGCACAGATACGCAGTATTTT. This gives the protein CASSSPRTGTDTQYF.

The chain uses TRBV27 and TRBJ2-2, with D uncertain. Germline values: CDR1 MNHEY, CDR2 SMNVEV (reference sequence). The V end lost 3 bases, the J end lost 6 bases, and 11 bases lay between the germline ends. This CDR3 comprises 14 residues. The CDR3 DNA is TGTGCCAGCAGTTTGATTTGGCCATCCGGGGAGCTGTTTTTT. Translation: CASSLIWPSGELFF.

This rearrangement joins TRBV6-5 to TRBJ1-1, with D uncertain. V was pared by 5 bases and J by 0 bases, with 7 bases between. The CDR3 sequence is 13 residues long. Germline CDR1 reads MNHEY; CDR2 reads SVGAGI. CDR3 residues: CASSQLLNTEAFF. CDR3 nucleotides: TGTGCCAGCAGTCAACTGTTGAACACTGAAGCTTTCTTT.

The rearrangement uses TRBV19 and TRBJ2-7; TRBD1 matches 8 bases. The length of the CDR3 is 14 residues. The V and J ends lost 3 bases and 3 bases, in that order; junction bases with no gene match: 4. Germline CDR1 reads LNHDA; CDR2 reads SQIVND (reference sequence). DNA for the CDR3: TGTGCCAGTAGTATCCCGGGACAGGTCTACGAGCAGTACTTC. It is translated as CASSIPGQVYEQYF.

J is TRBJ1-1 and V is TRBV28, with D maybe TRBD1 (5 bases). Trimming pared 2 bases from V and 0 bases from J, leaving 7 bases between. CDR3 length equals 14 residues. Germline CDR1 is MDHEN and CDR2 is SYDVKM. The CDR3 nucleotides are TGTGCCAGCAGTTTAAGGGGAATGAACACTGAAGCTTTCTTT. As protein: CASSLRGMNTEAFF.

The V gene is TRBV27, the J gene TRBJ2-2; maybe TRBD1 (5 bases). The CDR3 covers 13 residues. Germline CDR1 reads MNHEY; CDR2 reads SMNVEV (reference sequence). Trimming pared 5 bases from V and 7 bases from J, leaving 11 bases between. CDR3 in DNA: TGTGCCAGCAGTATACTCCAGGGCGGGGAGCTGTTTTTT. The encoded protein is CASSILQGGELFF.

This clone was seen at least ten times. The CDR3 sequence: CASSFTEPPGGSFHEQYF. In DNA, the CDR3 is TGTGCCAGCAGCTTTACCGAGCCCCCTGGCGGGAGCTTCCACGAGCAGTACTTC. The V call is TRBV11-3, the J call TRBJ2-7, with 7 bases fitting TRBD2. The J segment lost 5 bases and the V segment lost 3 bases, leaving 19 bases of the junction unmatched. CDR1 is SGHNT and CDR2 is YENEEA in the germline V gene. CDR3 length: 18 amino acids.

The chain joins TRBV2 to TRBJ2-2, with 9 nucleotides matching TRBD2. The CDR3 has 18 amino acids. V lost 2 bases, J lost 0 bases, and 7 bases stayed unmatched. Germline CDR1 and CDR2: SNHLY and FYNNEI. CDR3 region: CASSEYTSGYSNTGELFF. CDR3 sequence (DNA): TGTGCCAGCAGTGAATATACTAGCGGGTATTCGAACACCGGGGAGCTGTTTTTT.

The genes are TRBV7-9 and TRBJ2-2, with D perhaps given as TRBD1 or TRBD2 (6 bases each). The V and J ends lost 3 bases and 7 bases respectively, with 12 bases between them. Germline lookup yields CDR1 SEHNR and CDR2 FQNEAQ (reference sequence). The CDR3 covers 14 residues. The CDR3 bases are TGTGCCAGCAGCTTCGGGGGCTATATCGGGGAGCTGTTTTTT. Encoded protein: CASSFGGYIGELFF.

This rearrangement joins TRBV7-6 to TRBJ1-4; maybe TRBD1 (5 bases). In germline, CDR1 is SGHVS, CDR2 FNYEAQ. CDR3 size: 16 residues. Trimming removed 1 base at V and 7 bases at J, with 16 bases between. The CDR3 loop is CASSLGGQPGGEKLFF. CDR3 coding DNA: TGTGCCAGCAGCTTAGGCGGACAACCAGGAGGTGAAAAACTGTTTTTT.

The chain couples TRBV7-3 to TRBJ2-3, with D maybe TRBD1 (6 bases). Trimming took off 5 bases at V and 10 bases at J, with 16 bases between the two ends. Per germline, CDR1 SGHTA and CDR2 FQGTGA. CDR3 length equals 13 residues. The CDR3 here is CASSTRTAESQYF. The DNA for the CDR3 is TGTGCCAGCAGCACGAGGACAGCGGAGTCGCAGTATTTT. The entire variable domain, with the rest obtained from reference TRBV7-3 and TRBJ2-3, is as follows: GAGVSQTPSNKVTEKGKYVELRCDPISGHTALYWYRQSLGQGPEFLIYFQGTGAADDSGLPNDRFFAVRPEGSVSTLKIQRTERGDSAVYLCASSTRTAESQYFGPGTRLTVL.

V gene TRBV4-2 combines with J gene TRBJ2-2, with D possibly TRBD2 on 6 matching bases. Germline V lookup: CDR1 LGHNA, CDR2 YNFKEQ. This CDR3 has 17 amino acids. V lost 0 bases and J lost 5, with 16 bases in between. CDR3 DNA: TGTGCCAGCAGCCAAGACCTTAGGGAGGTCGGGACCGGGGAGCTGTTTTTT. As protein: CASSQDLREVGTGELFF.

This CDR3 reads CASSQVGAPGNEQFF. CDR3 bases: TGCGCCAGCAGCCAAGTCGGAGCCCCTGGCAATGAGCAGTTCTTC. This chain links TRBV4-3 with TRBJ2-1; D gene unclear. Germline CDR1 reads LGHNA; CDR2 reads YSLEER. The V and J ends lost 1 base and 6 bases respectively, with 13 bases between them. The CDR3 has 15 residues.

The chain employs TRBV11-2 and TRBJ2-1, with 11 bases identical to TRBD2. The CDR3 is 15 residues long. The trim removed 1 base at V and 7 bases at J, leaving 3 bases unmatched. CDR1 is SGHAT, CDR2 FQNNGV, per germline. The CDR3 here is CASSLVAGGPNEQFF. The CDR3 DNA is TGTGCCAGCAGCTTAGTAGCGGGAGGGCCTAATGAGCAGTTCTTC.

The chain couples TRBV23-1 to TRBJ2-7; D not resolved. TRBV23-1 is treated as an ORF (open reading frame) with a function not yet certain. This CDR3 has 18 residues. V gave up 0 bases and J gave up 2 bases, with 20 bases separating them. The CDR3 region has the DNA TGCGCCAGCAGTCAATCAGTTCCGCGGAACTTTCGAACCTACGAGCAGTACTTC. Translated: CASSQSVPRNFRTYEQYF.

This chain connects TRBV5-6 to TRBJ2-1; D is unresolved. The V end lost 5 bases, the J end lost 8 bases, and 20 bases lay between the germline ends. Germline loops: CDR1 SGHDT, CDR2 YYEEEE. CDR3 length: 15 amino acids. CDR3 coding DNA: TGTGCCAGCAGTCTGCAGGCCTTACGAGTTTATGAGCAGTTCTTC. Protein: CASSLQALRVYEQFF.

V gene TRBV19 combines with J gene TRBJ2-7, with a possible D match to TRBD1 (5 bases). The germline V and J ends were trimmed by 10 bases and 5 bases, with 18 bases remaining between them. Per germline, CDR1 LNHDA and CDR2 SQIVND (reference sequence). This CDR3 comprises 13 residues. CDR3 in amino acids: CATREPSAHEQYF. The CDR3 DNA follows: TGTGCCACCAGGGAACCCTCGGCCCACGAGCAGTACTTC.

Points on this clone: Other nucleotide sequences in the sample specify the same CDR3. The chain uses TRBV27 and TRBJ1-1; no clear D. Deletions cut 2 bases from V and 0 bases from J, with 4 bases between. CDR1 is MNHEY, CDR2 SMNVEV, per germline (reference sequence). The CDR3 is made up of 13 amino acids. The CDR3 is CASSLTVNTEAFF. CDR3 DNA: TGTGCCAGCAGTTTAACAGTGAACACTGAAGCTTTCTTT.